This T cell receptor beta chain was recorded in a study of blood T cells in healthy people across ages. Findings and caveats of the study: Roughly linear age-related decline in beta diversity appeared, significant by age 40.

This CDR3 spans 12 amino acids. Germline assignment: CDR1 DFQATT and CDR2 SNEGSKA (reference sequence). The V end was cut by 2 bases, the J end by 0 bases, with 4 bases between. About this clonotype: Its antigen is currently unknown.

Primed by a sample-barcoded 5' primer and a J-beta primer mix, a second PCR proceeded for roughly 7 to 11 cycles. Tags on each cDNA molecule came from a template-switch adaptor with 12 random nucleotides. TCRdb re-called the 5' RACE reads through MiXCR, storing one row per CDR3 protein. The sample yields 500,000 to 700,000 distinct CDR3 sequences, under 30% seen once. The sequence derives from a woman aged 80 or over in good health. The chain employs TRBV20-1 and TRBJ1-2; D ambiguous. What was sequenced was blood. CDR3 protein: CSARKANYGYTF. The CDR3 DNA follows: TGCAGTGCTAGAAAGGCTAACTATGGCTACACCTTC.